Following are 18 T cell receptor beta chains from one sample sequenced in a study of blood T cells in healthy people across ages. A second PCR, run for about 6 to 11 cycles, used a sample-barcoded 5' primer plus a J-beta primer mix. TCRdb passed the 5' RACE reads through MiXCR, listing each CDR3 protein once. The repertoire holds hundreds of thousands of distinct CDR3 sequences, approximately 48% seen once, with about a fifth in the top ten. Specimen: blood. The origin of the receptors is a man in his 60s in good health.

This sequence joins TRBV5-4 and TRBJ2-2; the D is unclear. With 5 bases removed from V and 0 bases from J, the gap between germline ends came to 11 bases. Germline CDR1 is SGHNT and CDR2 is YYREEE (reference sequence). The CDR3 is made up of 15 amino acids. CDR3 amino acids: CASSRGISNTGELFF. CDR3 nucleotide sequence: TGTGCCAGCAGTAGAGGAATCTCGAACACCGGGGAGCTGTTTTTT.

This clonotype was counted at least ten times. The CDR3, as DNA: TGCGCCAGCAGCCAAACTTCCCTCTCCTACAATGAGCAGTACTTC. Encoded protein: CASSQTSLSYNEQYF. This rearrangement joins TRBV4-1 to TRBJ2-1; D unclear. The last part of the DNA fits TRBJ2-7 better; the J call may be wrong. The length of the CDR3 is 15 residues. The germline V gene encodes CDR1 MGHRA and CDR2 YSYEKL.

This clonotype was counted only a few times. J is TRBJ1-2 and V is TRBV12-5, with D hard to call. This CDR3 comprises 14 residues. CDR1 and CDR2 (germline): LGHNT, FRNRAP. V was pared by 1 base and J by 0 bases, with 6 bases between. CDR3 nucleotides: TGTGCTAGTGGTTTGGATACAGCTAACTATGGCTACACCTTC. Encoded protein: CASGLDTANYGYTF.

The chain uses TRBV7-2 and TRBJ2-1; D may be TRBD1 or TRBD2 (5 bases each). Deletions cut 1 base from V and 0 bases from J, with 13 bases between. The CDR3 totals 17 residues. The germline V gene has CDR1 SGHTA and CDR2 FQGNSA. The CDR3 sequence is CASSLGRGASSYNEQFF. CDR3 DNA: TGTGCCAGCAGCTTAGGACGGGGCGCGAGCTCCTACAATGAGCAGTTCTTC.

The chain recombines TRBV5-1 with TRBJ1-2; the D gene is possibly TRBD1 (6 bases). V was pared by 0 bases and J by 8 bases, with 26 bases between. Looked up from germline, CDR1 is SGHRS and CDR2 is YFSETQ. The CDR3 is made up of 18 amino acids. CDR3 in amino acids: CASSLAEGRGATMSGYTF. Written as DNA, the CDR3 is TGCGCCAGCAGCTTGGCCGAGGGCAGGGGAGCGACTATGAGCGGCTACACCTTC. Complete variable domain (other parts from reference TRBV5-1 and TRBJ1-2): KAGVTQTPRYLIKTRGQQVTLSCSPISGHRSVSWYQQTPGQGLQFLFEYFSETQRNKGNFPGRFSGRQFSNSRSEMNVSTLELGDSALYLCASSLAEGRGATMSGYTFGSGTRLTVV.

The chain combines TRBV19 with TRBJ2-6; 8 bases map to TRBD1. The CDR3 sequence is 18 residues long. CDR1 is LNHDA, CDR2 SQIVND, per germline (reference sequence). With V trimmed by 5 bases and J by 0 bases, 9 bases remained unmatched. The CDR3 DNA reads as TGTGCCAGTAGTCCGGGACAGGCTTTCATCTCTGGGGCCAACGTCCTGACTTTC. Protein product: CASSPGQAFISGANVLTF. Supplemented by reference TRBV19 and TRBJ2-6, the full variable domain reads DGGITQSPKYLFRKEGQNVTLSCEQNLNHDAMYWYRQDPGQGLRLIYYSQIVNDFQKGDIAEGYSVSREKKESFPLTVTSAQKNPTAFYLCASSPGQAFISGANVLTFGAGSRLTVL.

This clonotype was recorded a few times. The chain couples TRBV20-1 to TRBJ1-5, with TRBD1 matching over 8 bases. CDR1 is DFQATT, CDR2 SNEGSKA, per germline (reference sequence). V shed 3 bases and J 0 bases; nucleotides not matched to a gene: 7. There are 16 residues in the CDR3. The CDR3 spells CSASPGGLYSNQPQHF. CDR3 DNA: TGCAGTGCTAGTCCAGGGGGCCTATATAGCAATCAGCCCCAGCATTTT.

V and J are TRBV5-1 and TRBJ2-3, with D tentatively TRBD1 (5 bases). The germline V gene encodes CDR1 SGHRS and CDR2 YFSETQ. The CDR3 loop spans 16 amino acids. V lost 3 bases and J 0 bases, leaving 14 bases between the germline ends. CDR3 sequence (DNA): TGCGCCAGCAGCTCCCAGGGAATCGCTAGCACAGATACGCAGTATTTT. This translates into CASSSQGIASTDTQYF.

This clonotype came up a few times. The chain combines TRBV9 with TRBJ2-5; 12 bases are a match to TRBD2. There are 17 residues in the CDR3. Germline assignment: CDR1 SGDLS and CDR2 YYNGEE. V lost 2 bases to trimming and J lost 0 bases; unmatched junction nucleotides: 5. CDR3 amino acids: CASSVHGLAGHQETQYF. CDR3 DNA sequence: TGTGCCAGCAGCGTTCACGGACTAGCGGGGCACCAAGAGACCCAGTACTTC.

V gene TRBV9 combines with J gene TRBJ2-3; D possibly corresponds to TRBD1 (7 bases). The CDR3 sequence is 16 residues long. The germline CDR1 and CDR2 sequences are SGDLS and YYNGEE. V gave up 5 bases and J gave up 2 bases, with 18 bases separating them. CDR3 loop: CASSENGGGNTDTQYF. Written as DNA, the CDR3 is TGTGCCAGCAGTGAAAACGGAGGGGGCAACACAGATACGCAGTATTTT.

In this sample, this clonotype turned up a few times. V usage is TRBV9 and J usage is TRBJ2-5; no firm D call. The CDR3 is made up of 14 amino acids. Germline CDR1 is SGDLS and CDR2 is YYNGEE. Trimming took 4 bases from V and 5 from J, leaving 15 bases between them. The CDR3 here is CASSPSSPVETQYF. Written as DNA, the CDR3 is TGTGCCAGCAGCCCCAGTAGTCCGGTGGAGACCCAGTACTTC.

DNA of the CDR3: TGTGCCTGGAGTGTAGGGACACAACAGTACTTC. Its translation: CAWSVGTQQYF. The chain carries TRBV30 and TRBJ2-4; the D gene is possibly TRBD1 (6 bases). This CDR3 contains 11 residues. Trimming took off 0 bases at V and 13 bases at J, with 10 bases between the two ends. Germline CDR1 is GTSNPN and CDR2 is SVGIG (reference sequence).

This clonotype has just a few counts. V gene TRBV6-2 or TRBV6-3 combines with J gene TRBJ2-3; tentatively, D is TRBD2 (5 bases). Germline V gives CDR1 MNHEY, CDR2 SVGEGT. The CDR3 length is 14 residues. V was clipped by 2 bases and J by 6 bases, with 12 bases between them. The CDR3 sequence is CASSYVSGKDTQYF. The CDR3 nucleotides are TGTGCCAGCAGTTACGTCAGCGGAAAGGATACGCAGTATTTT.

This chain joins TRBV7-2 and TRBJ2-1, with 10 bases matching TRBD2. The germline V gene encodes CDR1 SGHTA and CDR2 FQGNSA. This CDR3 is built from 15 residues. Trimming cost V 4 bases and J 3 bases; bases outside gene matches: 3. The CDR3 region is CASSYSGGVYNEQFF. The CDR3 nucleotides read TGTGCCAGCAGCTACAGCGGGGGGGTCTACAATGAGCAGTTCTTC.

In its sample, this clonotype was seen a few times. The gene calls are TRBV6-2 or TRBV6-3 and TRBJ1-6; a weak D match, TRBD1 (5 bases). Trimming stripped 3 bases from V and 7 bases from J, with 13 bases between. The CDR3 extends over 15 amino acids. Germline-derived CDR1 and CDR2 are MNHEY and SVGEGT. CDR3 nucleotides: TGTGCCAGCAGTTATCAGGGACGGAAGAATTCACCCCTCCACTTT. Protein product: CASSYQGRKNSPLHF.

Comment on this clonotype: One junction end disagrees with the germline gene, perhaps due to a read error. J is TRBJ1-1 and V is TRBV20-1; weak D call: TRBD1 (5 bases). CDR1 DFQATT and CDR2 SNEGSKA come from the germline V gene (reference sequence). CDR3 length: 13 amino acids. CDR3 residues: CSVRDPGDGEAFF. For the CDR3, the DNA is TGCAGTGTTAGAGATCCCGGGGACGGTGAAGCTTTCTTT.

This chain links TRBV12-3 or TRBV12-4 with TRBJ1-6, with no clear D. This CDR3 comprises 16 residues. Trimming stripped 7 bases from V and 5 bases from J, with 18 bases between. DNA for the CDR3: TGTGCCAGCAAAAAGAATGGGGTTACGAATAATTCACCCCTCCACTTT. Its translation is CASKKNGVTNNSPLHF.

This chain links TRBV6-5 with TRBJ1-1, with TRBD1 matching over 8 bases. This CDR3 is 16 amino acids long. Per germline, CDR1 MNHEY and CDR2 SVGAGI. After removal of 2 bases from V and 1 base from J, the junction contained 6 bases not matched to a gene. This CDR3 reads CASSYVDRVGNTEAFF. The CDR3 DNA follows: TGTGCCAGCAGTTACGTGGACAGGGTGGGGAACACTGAAGCTTTCTTT.